The entry below describes one T cell receptor beta chain. The sample comes from a study of control samples from healthy donors and cancer patients. Between the trimmed V and J ends, which lost 6 bases and 0 bases, there was a span of 15 bases. The germline V gene encodes CDR1 MNHEY and CDR2 SVGAGI. The CDR3 has 15 amino acids. Only in-frame clones appear in the TCRdb table, and some are missing; sequencing was by immunoSEQ multiplex PCR. The repertoire has about 99,000 clones, roughly 90% of them found once; the top ten carry about 18%. This sequence joins TRBV6-5 and TRBJ2-7; possibly TRBD2 for D (7 bases). Sample: PBMCs. The TCR was taken from a man aged 60 to 75 with lung cancer. CDR3 protein: CASSRNREGSYEQYF. CDR3 nucleotides: TGTGCCAGCAGCCGTAACAGGGAGGGCTCCTACGAGCAGTACTTC.